This passage covers 3 T cell receptor beta chains from one sample sequenced in a study of blood T cell repertoires in COVID-19. TCRdb keeps only in-frame clones here, not all; method: immunoSEQ multiplex PCR. The table lists under 300,000 clones, 70% to 90% of them singletons. Sequencing was done on a sample of PBMCs or T cells enriched from blood (not recorded which). The source is a woman between 50 and 59 years old who had been exposed to COVID-19.

The J gene is TRBJ1-1, the V gene TRBV20-1; D call uncertain. Per germline, CDR1 DFQATT and CDR2 SNEGSKA (reference sequence). The CDR3 has 11 residues. Trimming took off 7 bases at V and 1 base at J, with 7 bases between the two ends. The chain's CDR3 is CSGRENTEAFF. In DNA, the CDR3 is TGCAGTGGGAGGGAGAACACTGAAGCTTTCTTT.

The chain combines TRBV11-2 with TRBJ1-4, with a weak D call TRBD1 (6 bases). Germline-derived CDR1 and CDR2 are SGHAT and FQNNGV. The CDR3 covers 15 residues. V was pared by 2 bases and J by 5 bases, with 12 bases between. CDR3 DNA sequence: TGTGCCAGCAGCTTACAGGGGAGGGGAAATGAAAAACTGTTTTTT. Protein sequence: CASSLQGRGNEKLFF.

This clone showed up many times. This chain links TRBV7-2 with TRBJ2-1; possibly TRBD2 for D (6 bases). This CDR3 comprises 14 residues. V was shortened by 2 bases and J by 9 bases, with 14 bases between the two germline ends. From germline, CDR1 is SGHTA and CDR2 FQGNSA. Here the CDR3 reads CASSLRTGVREQFF. The CDR3 coding sequence is TGTGCCAGCAGCTTACGAACGGGGGTCCGTGAGCAGTTCTTC.